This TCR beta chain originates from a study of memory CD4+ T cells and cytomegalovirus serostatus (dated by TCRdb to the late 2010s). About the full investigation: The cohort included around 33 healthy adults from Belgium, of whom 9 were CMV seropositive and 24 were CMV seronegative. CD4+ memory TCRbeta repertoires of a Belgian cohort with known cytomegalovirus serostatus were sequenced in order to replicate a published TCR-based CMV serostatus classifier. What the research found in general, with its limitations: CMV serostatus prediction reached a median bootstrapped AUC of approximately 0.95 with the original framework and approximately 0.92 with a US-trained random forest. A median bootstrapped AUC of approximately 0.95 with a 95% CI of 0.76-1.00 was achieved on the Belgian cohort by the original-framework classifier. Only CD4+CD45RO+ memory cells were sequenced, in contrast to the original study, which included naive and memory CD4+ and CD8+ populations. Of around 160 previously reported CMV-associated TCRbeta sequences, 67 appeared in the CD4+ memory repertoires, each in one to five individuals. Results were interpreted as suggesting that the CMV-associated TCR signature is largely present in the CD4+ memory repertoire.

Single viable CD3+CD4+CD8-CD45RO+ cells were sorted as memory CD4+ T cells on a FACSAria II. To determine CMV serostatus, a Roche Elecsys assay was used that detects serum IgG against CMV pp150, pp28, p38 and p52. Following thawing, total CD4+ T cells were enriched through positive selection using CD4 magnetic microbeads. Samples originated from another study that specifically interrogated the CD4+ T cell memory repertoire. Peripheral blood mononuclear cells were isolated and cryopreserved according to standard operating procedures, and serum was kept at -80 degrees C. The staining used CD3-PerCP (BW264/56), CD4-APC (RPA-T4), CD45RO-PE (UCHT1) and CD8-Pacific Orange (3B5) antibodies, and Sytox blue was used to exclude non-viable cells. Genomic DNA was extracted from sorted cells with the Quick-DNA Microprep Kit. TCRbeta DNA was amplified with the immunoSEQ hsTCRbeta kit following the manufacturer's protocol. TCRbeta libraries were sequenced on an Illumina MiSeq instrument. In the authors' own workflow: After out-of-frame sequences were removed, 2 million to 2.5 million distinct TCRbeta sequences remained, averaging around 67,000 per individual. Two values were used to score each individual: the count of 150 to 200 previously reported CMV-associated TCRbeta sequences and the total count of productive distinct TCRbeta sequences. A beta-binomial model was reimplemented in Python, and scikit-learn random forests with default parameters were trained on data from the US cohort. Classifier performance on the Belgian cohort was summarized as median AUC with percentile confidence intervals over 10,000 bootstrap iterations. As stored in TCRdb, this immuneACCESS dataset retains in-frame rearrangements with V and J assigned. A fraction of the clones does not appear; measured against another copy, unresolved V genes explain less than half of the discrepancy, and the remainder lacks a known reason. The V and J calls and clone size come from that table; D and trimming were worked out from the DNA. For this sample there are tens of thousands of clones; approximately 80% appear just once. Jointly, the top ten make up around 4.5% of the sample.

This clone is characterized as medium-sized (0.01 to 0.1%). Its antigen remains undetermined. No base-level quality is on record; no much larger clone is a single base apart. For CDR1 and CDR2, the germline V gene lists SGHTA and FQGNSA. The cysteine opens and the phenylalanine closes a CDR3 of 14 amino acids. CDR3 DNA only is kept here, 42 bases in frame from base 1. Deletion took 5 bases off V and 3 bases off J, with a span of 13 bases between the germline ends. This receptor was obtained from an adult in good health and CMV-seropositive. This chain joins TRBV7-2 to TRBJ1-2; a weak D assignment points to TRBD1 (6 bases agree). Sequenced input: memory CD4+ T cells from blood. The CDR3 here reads CASSPRQDHYGYTF. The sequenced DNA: TGTGCCAGCAGCCCTCGACAGGACCACTATGGCTACACCTTC. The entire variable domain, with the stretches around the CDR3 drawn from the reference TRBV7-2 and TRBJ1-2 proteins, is GAGVSQSPSNKVTEKGKDVELRCDPISGHTALYWYRQSLGQGLEFLIYFQGNSAPDKSGLPSDRFSAERTGGSVSTLTIQRTQQEDSAVYLCASSPRQDHYGYTFGSGTRLTVV.